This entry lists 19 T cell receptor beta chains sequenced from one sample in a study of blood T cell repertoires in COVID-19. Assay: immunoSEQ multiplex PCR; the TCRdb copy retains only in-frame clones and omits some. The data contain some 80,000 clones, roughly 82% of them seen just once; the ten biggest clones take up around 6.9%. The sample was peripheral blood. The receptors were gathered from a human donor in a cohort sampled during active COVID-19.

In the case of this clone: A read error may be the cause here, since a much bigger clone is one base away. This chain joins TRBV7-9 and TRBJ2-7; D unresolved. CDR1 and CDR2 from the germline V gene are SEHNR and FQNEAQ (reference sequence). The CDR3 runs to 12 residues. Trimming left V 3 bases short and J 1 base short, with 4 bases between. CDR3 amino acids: CASSFQSYEQYF. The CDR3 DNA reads TGTGCCAGCAGCTTCCAATCCTACGAGCAGTACTTC.

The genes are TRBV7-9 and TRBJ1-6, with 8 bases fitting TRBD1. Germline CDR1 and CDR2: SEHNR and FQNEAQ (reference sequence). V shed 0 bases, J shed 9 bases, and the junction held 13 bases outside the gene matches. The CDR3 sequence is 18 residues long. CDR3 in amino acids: CASSLAVGSDRVGSPLHF. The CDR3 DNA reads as TGTGCCAGCAGCTTAGCTGTCGGCTCGGACAGGGTGGGTTCACCCCTCCACTTT.

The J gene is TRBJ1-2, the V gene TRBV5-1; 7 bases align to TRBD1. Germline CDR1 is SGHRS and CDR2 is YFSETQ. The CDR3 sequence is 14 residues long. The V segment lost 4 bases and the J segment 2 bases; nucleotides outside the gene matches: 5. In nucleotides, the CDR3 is TGCGCCAGCAGCCCGGGGACAGCCAACTATGGCTACACCTTC. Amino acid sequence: CASSPGTANYGYTF.

CDR3 bases: TGTGCCAGTAGTATGCGGGTGAATCAGCCCCAGCATTTT. It translates to CASSMRVNQPQHF. The gene calls are TRBV19 and TRBJ1-5; no clear D. The V end lost 3 bases, the J end lost 4 bases, and 7 bases lay between the germline ends. The CDR3 runs 13 residues. The germline V gene encodes CDR1 LNHDA and CDR2 SQIVND (reference sequence). Full variable domain (outside the CDR3, taken from reference TRBV19 and TRBJ1-5): DGGITQSPKYLFRKEGQNVTLSCEQNLNHDAMYWYRQDPGQGLRLIYYSQIVNDFQKGDIAEGYSVSREKKESFPLTVTSAQKNPTAFYLCASSMRVNQPQHFGDGTRLSIL.

CDR3 region: CASSHPDRETQYF. The CDR3 bases are TGCGCCAGCAGCCACCCCGACAGAGAGACCCAGTACTTC. The chain joins TRBV4-1 to TRBJ2-5, with D perhaps matching TRBD1 (5 bases). The germline CDR1 and CDR2 sequences are MGHRA and YSYEKL. V dropped 3 bases and J dropped 4 bases, with 9 bases sitting between them. The CDR3 has 13 residues.

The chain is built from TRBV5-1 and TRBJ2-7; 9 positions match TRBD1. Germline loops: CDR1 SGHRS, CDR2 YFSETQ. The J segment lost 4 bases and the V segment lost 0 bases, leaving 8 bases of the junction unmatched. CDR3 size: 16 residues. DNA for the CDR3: TGCGCCAGCAGCTTGGCCCGTACAGGGGGCAAATACGAGCAGTACTTC. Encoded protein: CASSLARTGGKYEQYF.

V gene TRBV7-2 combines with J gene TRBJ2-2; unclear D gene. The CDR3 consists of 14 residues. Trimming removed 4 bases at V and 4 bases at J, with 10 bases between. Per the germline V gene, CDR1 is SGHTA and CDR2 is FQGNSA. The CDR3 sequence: CASSSPYSTGELFF. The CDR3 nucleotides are TGTGCCAGCAGCTCTCCGTACAGCACCGGGGAGCTGTTTTTT.

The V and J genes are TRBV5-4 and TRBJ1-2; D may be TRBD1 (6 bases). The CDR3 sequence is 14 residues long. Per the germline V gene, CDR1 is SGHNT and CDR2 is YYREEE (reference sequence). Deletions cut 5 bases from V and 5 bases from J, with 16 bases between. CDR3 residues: CASRIEKGEYGYTF. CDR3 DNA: TGTGCCAGCAGGATAGAAAAGGGGGAGTATGGCTACACCTTC.

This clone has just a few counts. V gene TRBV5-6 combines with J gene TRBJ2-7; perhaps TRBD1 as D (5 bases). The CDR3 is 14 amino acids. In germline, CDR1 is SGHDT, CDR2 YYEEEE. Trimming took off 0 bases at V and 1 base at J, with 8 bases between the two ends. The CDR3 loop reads CASSLEGLSYEQYF. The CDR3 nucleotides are TGTGCCAGCAGCTTGGAGGGGCTATCCTACGAGCAGTACTTC.

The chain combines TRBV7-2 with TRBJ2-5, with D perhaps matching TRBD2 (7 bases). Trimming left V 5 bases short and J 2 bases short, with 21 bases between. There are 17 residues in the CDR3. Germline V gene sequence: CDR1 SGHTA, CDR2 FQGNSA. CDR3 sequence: CASSPGGGGASQETQYF. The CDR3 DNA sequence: TGTGCCAGCAGCCCAGGCGGGGGCGGGGCCTCTCAAGAGACCCAGTACTTC.

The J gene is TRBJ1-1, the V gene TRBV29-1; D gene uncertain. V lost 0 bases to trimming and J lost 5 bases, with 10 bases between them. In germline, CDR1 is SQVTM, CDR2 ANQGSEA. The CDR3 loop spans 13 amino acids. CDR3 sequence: CSVEDLRDTEAFF. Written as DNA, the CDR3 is TGCAGCGTTGAAGATCTGCGTGATACTGAAGCTTTCTTT. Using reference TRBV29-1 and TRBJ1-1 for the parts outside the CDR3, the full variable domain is SAVISQKPSRDICQRGTSLTIQCQVDSQVTMMFWYRQQPGQSLTLIATANQGSEATYESGFVIDKFPISRPNLTFSTLTVSNMSPEDSSIYLCSVEDLRDTEAFFGQGTRLTVV.

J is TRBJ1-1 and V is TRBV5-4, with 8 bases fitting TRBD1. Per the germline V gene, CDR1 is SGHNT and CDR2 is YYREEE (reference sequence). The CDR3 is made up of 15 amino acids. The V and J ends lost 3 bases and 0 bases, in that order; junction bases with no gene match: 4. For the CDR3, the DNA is TGTGCCAGCAGCTCCCAGGGGGCGCTGAACACTGAAGCTTTCTTT. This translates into CASSSQGALNTEAFF.

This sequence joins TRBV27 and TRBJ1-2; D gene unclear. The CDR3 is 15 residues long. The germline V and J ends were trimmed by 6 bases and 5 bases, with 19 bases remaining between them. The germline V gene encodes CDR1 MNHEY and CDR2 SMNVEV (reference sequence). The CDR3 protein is CASSPRSVAVYGYTF. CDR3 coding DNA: TGTGCCAGCAGCCCACGGAGCGTGGCCGTGTATGGCTACACCTTC.

The CDR3 spells CASSARVPPDSTQYF. The CDR3 nucleotides are TGTGCCAGCTCAGCCAGGGTCCCCCCAGATAGTACGCAGTATTTT. The chain employs TRBV18 and TRBJ2-3; a possible D gene is TRBD1 (5 bases). V was cut by 5 bases and J by 8 bases, with 20 bases left in between. Per the germline V gene, CDR1 is KGHSH and CDR2 is LQKENI. The CDR3 loop spans 15 amino acids.

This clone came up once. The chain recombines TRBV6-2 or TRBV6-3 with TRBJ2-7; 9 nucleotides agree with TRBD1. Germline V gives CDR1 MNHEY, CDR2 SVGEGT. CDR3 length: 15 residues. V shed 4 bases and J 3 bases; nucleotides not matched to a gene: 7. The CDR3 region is CASSSVTGGNYEQYF. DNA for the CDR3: TGTGCCAGCAGTTCTGTGACAGGGGGTAACTACGAGCAGTACTTC.

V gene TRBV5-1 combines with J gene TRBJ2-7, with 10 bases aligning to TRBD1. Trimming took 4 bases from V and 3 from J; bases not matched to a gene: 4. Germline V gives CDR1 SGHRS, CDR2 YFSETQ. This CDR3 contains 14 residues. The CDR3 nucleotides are TGCGCCAGCAGCCACGGACAGGGGGTCTACGAGCAGTACTTC. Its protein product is CASSHGQGVYEQYF.

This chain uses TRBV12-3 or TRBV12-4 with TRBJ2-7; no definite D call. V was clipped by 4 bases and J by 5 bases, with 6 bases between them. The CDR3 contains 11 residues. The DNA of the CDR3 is TGTGCCAGCAGTTCGACTGACGAGCAGTACTTC. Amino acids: CASSSTDEQYF.

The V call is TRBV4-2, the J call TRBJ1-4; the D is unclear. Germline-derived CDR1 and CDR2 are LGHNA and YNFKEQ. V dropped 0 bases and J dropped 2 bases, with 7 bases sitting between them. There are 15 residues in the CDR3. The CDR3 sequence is CASSQERLTNEKLFF. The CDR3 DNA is TGTGCCAGCAGCCAAGAGAGGTTGACTAATGAAAAACTGTTTTTT.

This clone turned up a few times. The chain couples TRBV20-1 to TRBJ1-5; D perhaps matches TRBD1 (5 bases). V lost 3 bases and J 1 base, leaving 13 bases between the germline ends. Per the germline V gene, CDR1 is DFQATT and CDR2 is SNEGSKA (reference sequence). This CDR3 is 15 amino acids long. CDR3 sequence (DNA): TGCAGTGCTAGTAGGGGCGTTAAAAGCAATCAGCCCCAGCATTTT. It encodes CSASRGVKSNQPQHF.